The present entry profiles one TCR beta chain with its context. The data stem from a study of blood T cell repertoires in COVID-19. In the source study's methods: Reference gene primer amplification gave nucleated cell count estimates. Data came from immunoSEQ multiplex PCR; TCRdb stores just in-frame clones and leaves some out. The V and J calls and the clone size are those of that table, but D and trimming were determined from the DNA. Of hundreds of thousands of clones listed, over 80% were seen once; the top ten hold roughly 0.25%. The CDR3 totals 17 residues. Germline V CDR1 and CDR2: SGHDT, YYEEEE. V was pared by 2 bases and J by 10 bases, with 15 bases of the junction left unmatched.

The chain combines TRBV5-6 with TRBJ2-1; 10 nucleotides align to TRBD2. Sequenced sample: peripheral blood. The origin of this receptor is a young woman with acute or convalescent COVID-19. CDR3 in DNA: TGTGCCAGCAGCTTCTCCTTTCTAGCGGGAGACAACCCGGAGCAGTTCTTC. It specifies CASSFSFLAGDNPEQFF.